The next 8 T cell receptor beta chains were all read from a single sample in a study of shared clonotypes between healthy human individuals. The table came from immunoSEQ multiplex PCR; TCRdb's copy has only in-frame clones and leaves some out. The sample consists of about 450,000 clones, roughly 83% of them appearing once. Sequencing used PBMCs. These receptors were obtained from a middle-aged woman in good health. Some clones in this sample may be carry-over from other donors' samples.

This sequence joins TRBV30 and TRBJ2-5; D unresolved. CDR3 length: 11 amino acids. Germline-derived CDR1 and CDR2 are GTSNPN and SVGIG (reference sequence). The V end was cut by 0 bases, the J end by 5 bases, with 4 bases between. The CDR3 is CAWSVWETQYF. CDR3 nucleotide sequence: TGTGCCTGGAGTGTATGGGAGACCCAGTACTTC.

As to this clone: Compared with germline, one end of the junction differs, possibly owing to a read error. The rearrangement uses TRBV27 and TRBJ2-5; tentatively, D is TRBD2 (6 bases). The CDR3 totals 15 residues. Germline assignment: CDR1 MNHEY and CDR2 SMNVEV (reference sequence). The CDR3 region has the DNA TGTGCCAGCAGTTTACTGGGACTGGGACGAGAGACCCAATACTTC. It translates to CASSLLGLGRETQYF.

This chain joins TRBV7-6 and TRBJ2-2; tentatively, D is TRBD2 (6 bases). V was pared by 8 bases and J by 5 bases, with 18 bases between. The CDR3 loop spans 15 amino acids. The germline gives CDR1 SGHVS, CDR2 FNYEAQ. The DNA of the CDR3 is TGTGCCAGCCGCGAGGGGCCGGGGGAGACCGGGGAGCTGTTTTTT. Its protein product is CASREGPGETGELFF. The whole variable domain, filled in from reference TRBV7-6 and TRBJ2-2, reads GAGVSQSPRYKVTKRGQDVALRCDPISGHVSLYWYRQALGQGPEFLTYFNYEAQQDKSGLPNDRFSAERPEGSISTLTIQRTEQRDSAMYRCASREGPGETGELFFGEGSRLTVL.

V usage is TRBV11-2 and J usage is TRBJ2-7; TRBD1 matches 9 bases. The CDR3 has 13 amino acids. CDR1 is SGHAT, CDR2 FQNNGV, per germline. The trim removed 5 bases at V and 3 bases at J, leaving 2 bases unmatched. Written as DNA, the CDR3 is TGTGCCAGCAGCGCGGGACAGGGCTACGAGCAGTACTTC. It encodes CASSAGQGYEQYF.

Of note for this clone: Sequence at one end of the junction differs from germline and may be a read error. Other DNA sequences within the sample encode an identical CDR3. V usage is TRBV29-1 and J usage is TRBJ1-2; a possible D gene is TRBD1 (6 bases). Germline V gives CDR1 SQVTM, CDR2 ANQGSEA. The CDR3 spans 12 residues. This chain's CDR3 is CSVEEGAVGYTF. As DNA, the CDR3 is TGCAGCGTTGAAGAGGGGGCGGTAGGCTATACCTTC.

CDR3 bases: TGTGCCAGTAGCGTCATCCCACCCGGGGAGCTGTTTTTT. Translating gives CASSVIPPGELFF. The rearrangement links TRBV19 to TRBJ2-2; D unresolved. V lost 6 bases and J lost 6, with 11 bases in between. Germline-derived CDR1 and CDR2 are LNHDA and SQIVND (reference sequence). The CDR3 consists of 13 residues.

This clone came up once. The CDR3 protein is CASSITGTSGYEQYF. The DNA for the CDR3 is TGTGCCAGTAGTATAACCGGGACTAGCGGCTACGAGCAGTACTTC. This chain links TRBV19 with TRBJ2-7, with 11 positions matching TRBD2. J was trimmed by 3 bases and V by 2 bases; bases with no gene match: 3. The CDR3 length is 15 residues. Germline assignment: CDR1 LNHDA and CDR2 SQIVND (reference sequence). Variable domain in full (rest from reference TRBV19 and TRBJ2-7): DGGITQSPKYLFRKEGQNVTLSCEQNLNHDAMYWYRQDPGQGLRLIYYSQIVNDFQKGDIAEGYSVSREKKESFPLTVTSAQKNPTAFYLCASSITGTSGYEQYFGPGTRLTVT.

This clone occurred a few times. Within the sample, other DNA sequences also encode this same CDR3. This chain's CDR3 is CAWSRSTDTQYF. In DNA, the CDR3 is TGTGCCTGGAGTCGTAGCACAGATACGCAGTATTTT. The chain has TRBV30 and TRBJ2-3; no firm D call. Germline lookup yields CDR1 GTSNPN and CDR2 SVGIG (reference sequence). V was trimmed by 2 bases and J by 0 bases, leaving 3 bases between them. This CDR3 region has 12 residues.